The 3 T cell receptor beta chains listed next were all sequenced from one sample in a study of blood T cell repertoires in COVID-19. This table comes from immunoSEQ multiplex PCR, and its TCRdb copy is limited to in-frame clones, with some not included. The sample has 70,000 to 95,000 clones; approximately 86% are singletons. Sequencing input: peripheral blood. These TCRs come from an elderly man with active or convalescent COVID-19.

In DNA form, the CDR3 reads TGTGCCAGCAGCGTAGGGACTAGCGGGAGGGCGCGCGAGACCCAGTACTTC. Translated: CASSVGTSGRARETQYF. The rearrangement joins TRBV9 to TRBJ2-5; 15 nucleotides match TRBD2. The germline V gene has CDR1 SGDLS and CDR2 YYNGEE. V dropped 0 bases and J dropped 5; count of bases not matched to a gene: 5. This CDR3 has 17 residues.

V gene TRBV7-9 combines with J gene TRBJ1-4; 10 bases fit TRBD1. Trimming removed 8 bases from V and 8 bases from J; junction bases left unmatched: 5. The CDR3 is 13 residues long. Germline V gene lookup returns CDR1 SEHNR and CDR2 FQNEAQ (reference sequence). CDR3 loop: CASGDRGGEKLFF. The DNA of the CDR3 is TGTGCCAGCGGGGACAGGGGAGGCGAAAAACTGTTTTTT.

Only one count was recorded for this clone. The chain links TRBV7-8 to TRBJ1-6; 7 bases match TRBD1. V was clipped by 4 bases and J by 7 bases; unmatched bases: 7. Germline loops: CDR1 SGHVS, CDR2 FQNEAQ. CDR3 size: 15 residues. CDR3 loop: CASSSRTGRNSPLHF. CDR3 sequence (DNA): TGTGCCAGCAGCTCAAGGACAGGAAGGAATTCACCCCTCCACTTT. Full variable domain (remainder filled in from reference TRBV7-8 and TRBJ1-6): GAGVSQSPRYKVAKRGQDVALRCDPISGHVSLFWYQQALGQGPEFLTYFQNEAQLDKSGLPSDRFFAERPEGSVSTLKIQRTQQEDSAVYLCASSSRTGRNSPLHFGNGTRLTVT.